This T cell receptor (beta chain) is drawn from a study of control samples from healthy donors and cancer patients. The CDR3 is 17 amino acids. Germline V gene data show CDR1 as MNHNS and CDR2 as SASEGT. Between the trimmed V and J ends, which lost 2 bases and 1 base, there was a span of 17 bases. Profiled with immunoSEQ multiplex PCR; TCRdb holds only in-frame clones, not every one. The repertoire holds tens of thousands of clones, around 91% seen once, with approximately 14% in the top ten. The chain uses TRBV6-1 and TRBJ1-1; D is unresolved. The source of this sequence is a man aged 30-40 years in good health. Sequenced sample: blood. In nucleotides, the CDR3 is TGTGCCAGCAGTGAACTCGGGCAGGCAGTGGGGAACACTGAAGCTTTCTTT. It codes for CASSELGQAVGNTEAFF.